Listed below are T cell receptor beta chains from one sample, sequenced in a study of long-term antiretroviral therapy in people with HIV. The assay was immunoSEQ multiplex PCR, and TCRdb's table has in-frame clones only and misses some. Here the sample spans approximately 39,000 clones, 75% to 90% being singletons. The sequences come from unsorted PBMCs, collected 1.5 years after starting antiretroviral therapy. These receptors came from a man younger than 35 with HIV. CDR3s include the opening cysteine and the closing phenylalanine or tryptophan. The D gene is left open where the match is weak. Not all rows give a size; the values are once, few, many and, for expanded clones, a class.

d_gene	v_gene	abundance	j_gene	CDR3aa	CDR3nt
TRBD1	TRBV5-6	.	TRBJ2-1	CASSNPGQVRPYEQFF	TGTGCCAGCAGCAACCCGGGACAGGTGAGACCCTATGAGCAGTTCTTC
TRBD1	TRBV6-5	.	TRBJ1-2	CASKRHRGNYGYTF	TGTGCCAGCAAACGTCACAGGGGTAACTATGGCTACACCTTC
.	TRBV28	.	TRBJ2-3	CASSFGWTGTDTQYF	TGTGCCAGCAGTTTTGGGTGGACGGGCACAGATACGCAGTATTTT
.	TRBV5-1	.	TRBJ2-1	CASSPQPSSYNEQFF	TGCGCCAGCAGCCCACAGCCGAGCTCCTACAATGAGCAGTTCTTC
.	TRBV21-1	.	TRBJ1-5	CASSKVLGTDSNQPQHF	TGTGCCAGCAGCAAAGTACTCGGTACGGATAGCAATCAGCCCCAGCATTTT
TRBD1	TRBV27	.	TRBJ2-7	CASGQALLGEQYF	TGTGCCAGCGGACAGGCTCTACTAGGAGAGCAGTACTTC
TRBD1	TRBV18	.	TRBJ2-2	CASSPRDRLNTGELFF	TGTGCCAGCTCACCGCGGGACAGGCTTAACACCGGGGAGCTGTTTTTT
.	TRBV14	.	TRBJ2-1	CASSPIGGGEFF	TGTGCCAGCAGCCCCATAGGGGGTGGGGAGTTCTTC
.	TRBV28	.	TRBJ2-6	CASRREGTGGAGGANVLTF	TGTGCCAGCAGGCGAGAAGGGACCGGGGGCGCGGGCGGGGCCAACGTCCTGACTTTC
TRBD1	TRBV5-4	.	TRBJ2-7	CASSDRDRGAYEQYF	TGTGCCAGCAGCGACCGGGACAGGGGGGCCTACGAGCAGTACTTC
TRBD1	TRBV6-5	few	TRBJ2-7	CASSSGTGYEQYF	TGTGCCAGCAGCTCCGGGACAGGCTACGAGCAGTACTTC
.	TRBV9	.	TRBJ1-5	CASSGTGSNQPQHF	TGTGCCAGCAGCGGGACCGGTAGCAATCAGCCCCAGCATTTT
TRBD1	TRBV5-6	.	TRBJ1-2	CASSLGTGNGYTF	TGTGCCAGCAGCTTGGGGACAGGGAATGGCTACACCTTC
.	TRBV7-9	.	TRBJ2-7	CASSPIGAAYEQYF	TGTGCCAGCAGCCCAATAGGGGCAGCCTACGAGCAGTACTTC
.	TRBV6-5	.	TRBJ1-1	CASSMGGTEAFF	TGTGCCAGCAGCATGGGGGGCACTGAAGCTTTCTTT
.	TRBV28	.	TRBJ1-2	CASSRTATYGYTF	TGTGCCAGCAGTCGGACAGCCACCTATGGCTACACCTTC
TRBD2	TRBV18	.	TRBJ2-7	CASSLGGGSPYEQYF	TGTGCCAGCTCACTCGGGGGGGGATCCCCCTACGAGCAGTACTTC
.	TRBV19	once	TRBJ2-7	CASSPRGGDEQYF	TGTGCCAGTAGTCCCAGGGGTGGGGACGAGCAGTACTTC
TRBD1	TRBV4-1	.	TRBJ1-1	CASSQDQGAPYTEAFF	TGCGCCAGCAGCCAAGATCAGGGGGCTCCATACACTGAAGCTTTCTTT
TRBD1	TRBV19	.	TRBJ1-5	CASRVGTGGHQPQHF	TGTGCCAGTAGGGTGGGGACAGGGGGGCATCAGCCCCAGCATTTT
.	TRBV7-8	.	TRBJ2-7	CASSLGTDSYEQYF	TGTGCCAGCAGCTTAGGGACAGACAGTTACGAGCAGTACTTC
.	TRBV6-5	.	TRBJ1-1	CASSYTSGGATEAFF	TGTGCCAGCAGTTACACAAGCGGTGGGGCCACTGAAGCTTTCTTT